This T cell receptor (beta chain) was recorded in a study of early stage breast cancer tumors. Study conclusions and caveats: Bulk DNA sequencing of unsorted cells missed chain pairing and markers.

This clone was counted a single time. What it binds is unknown. Trimming cost V 0 bases and J 7 bases; bases outside gene matches: 21. The CDR3 has 20 amino acids. The germline V gene encodes CDR1 SGHNT and CDR2 YENEEA. TCRdb's copy holds only in-frame clones and misses some; the assay was immunoSEQ multiplex PCR. Of about 51,000 clones listed, 78% were seen once; the top ten hold under 4.5%. Sequencing was performed on blood. This clonotype was sampled from a person in their 40s with breast cancer. V and J are TRBV11-3 and TRBJ2-3; 8 bases map to TRBD2. The CDR3 sequence: CASSLERMSPLGRAINTQYF. The CDR3 DNA reads TGTGCCAGCAGCTTAGAGAGGATGTCGCCGCTCGGGAGGGCCATCAATACGCAGTATTTT.